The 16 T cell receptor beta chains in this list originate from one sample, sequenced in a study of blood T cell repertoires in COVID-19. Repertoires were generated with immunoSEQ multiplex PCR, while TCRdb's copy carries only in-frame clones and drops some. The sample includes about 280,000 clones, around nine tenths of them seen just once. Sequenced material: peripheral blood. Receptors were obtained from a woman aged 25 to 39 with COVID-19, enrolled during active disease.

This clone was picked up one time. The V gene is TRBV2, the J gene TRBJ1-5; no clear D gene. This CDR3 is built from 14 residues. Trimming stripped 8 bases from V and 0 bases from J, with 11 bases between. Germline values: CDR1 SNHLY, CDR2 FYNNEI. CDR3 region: CASVADNSNQPQHF. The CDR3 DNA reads TGTGCCAGCGTGGCCGATAATAGCAATCAGCCCCAGCATTTT.

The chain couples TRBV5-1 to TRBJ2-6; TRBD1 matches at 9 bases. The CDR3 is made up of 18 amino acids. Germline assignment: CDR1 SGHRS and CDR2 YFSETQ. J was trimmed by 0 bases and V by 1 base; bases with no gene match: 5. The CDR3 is CASSLLPTGGSGANVLTF. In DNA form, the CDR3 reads TGCGCCAGCAGCTTGCTTCCGACAGGGGGCTCTGGGGCCAACGTCCTGACTTTC. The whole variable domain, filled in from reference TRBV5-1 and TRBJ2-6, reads KAGVTQTPRYLIKTRGQQVTLSCSPISGHRSVSWYQQTPGQGLQFLFEYFSETQRNKGNFPGRFSGRQFSNSRSEMNVSTLELGDSALYLCASSLLPTGGSGANVLTFGAGSRLTVL.

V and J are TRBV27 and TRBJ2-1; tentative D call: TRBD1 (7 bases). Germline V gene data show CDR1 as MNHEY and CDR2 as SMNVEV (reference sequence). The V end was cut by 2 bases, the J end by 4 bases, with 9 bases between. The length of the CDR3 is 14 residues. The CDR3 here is CASSLQGGYNEQFF. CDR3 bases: TGTGCCAGCAGTTTACAGGGGGGATACAATGAGCAGTTCTTC.

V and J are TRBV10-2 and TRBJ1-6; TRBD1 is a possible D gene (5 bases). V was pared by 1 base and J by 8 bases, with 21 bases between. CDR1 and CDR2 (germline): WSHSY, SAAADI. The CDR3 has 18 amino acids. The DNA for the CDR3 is TGCGCCAGCAGTGAGTTATGGGGGACGGGGGAAAGGGATTCACCCCTCCACTTT. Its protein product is CASSELWGTGERDSPLHF.

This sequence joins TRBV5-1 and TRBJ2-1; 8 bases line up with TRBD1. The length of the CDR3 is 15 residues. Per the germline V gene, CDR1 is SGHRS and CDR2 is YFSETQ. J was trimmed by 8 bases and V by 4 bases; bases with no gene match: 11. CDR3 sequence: CASSGRTGRVDEQFF. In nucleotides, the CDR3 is TGCGCCAGCAGCGGGAGGACAGGGCGAGTGGATGAGCAGTTCTTC.

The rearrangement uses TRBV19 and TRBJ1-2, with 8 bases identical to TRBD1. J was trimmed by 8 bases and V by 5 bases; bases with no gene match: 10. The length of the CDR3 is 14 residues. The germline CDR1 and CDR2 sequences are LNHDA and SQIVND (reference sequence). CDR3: CASSPRTGKEGYTF. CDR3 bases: TGTGCCAGTAGTCCCCGGACAGGGAAGGAAGGCTACACCTTC.

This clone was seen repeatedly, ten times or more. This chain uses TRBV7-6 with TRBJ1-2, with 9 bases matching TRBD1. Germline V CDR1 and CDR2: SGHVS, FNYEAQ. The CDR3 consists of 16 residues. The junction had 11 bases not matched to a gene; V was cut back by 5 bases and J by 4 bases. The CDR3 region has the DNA TGTGCCAGCAGCCCAGTGGGACAGGGAGGTATCTATGGCTACACCTTC. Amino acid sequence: CASSPVGQGGIYGYTF.

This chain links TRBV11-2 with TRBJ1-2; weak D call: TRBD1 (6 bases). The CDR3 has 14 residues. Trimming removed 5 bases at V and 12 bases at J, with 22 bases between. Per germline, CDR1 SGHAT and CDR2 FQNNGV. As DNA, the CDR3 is TGTGCCAGCAGCACGGGGAGGGGGGTAGTCGGAAACACCTTC. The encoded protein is CASSTGRGVVGNTF. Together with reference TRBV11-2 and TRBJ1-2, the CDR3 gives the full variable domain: EAGVAQSPRYKIIEKRQSVAFWCNPISGHATLYWYQQILGQGPKLLIQFQNNGVVDDSQLPKDRFSAERLKGVDSTLKIQPAKLEDSAVYLCASSTGRGVVGNTFGSGTRLTVV.

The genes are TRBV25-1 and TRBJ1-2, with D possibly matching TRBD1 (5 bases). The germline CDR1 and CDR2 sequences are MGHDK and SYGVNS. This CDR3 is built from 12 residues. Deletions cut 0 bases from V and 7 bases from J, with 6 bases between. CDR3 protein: CASSEYRVGYTF. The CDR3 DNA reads TGTGCCAGCAGTGAATACAGGGTTGGCTACACCTTC.

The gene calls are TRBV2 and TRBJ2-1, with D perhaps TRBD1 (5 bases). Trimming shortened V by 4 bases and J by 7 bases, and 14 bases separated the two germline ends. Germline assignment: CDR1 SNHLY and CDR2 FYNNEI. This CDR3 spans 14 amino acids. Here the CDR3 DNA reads TGTGCCAGCAGTGCCCAGGGTTGGGGTAATGAGCAGTTCTTC. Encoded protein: CASSAQGWGNEQFF.

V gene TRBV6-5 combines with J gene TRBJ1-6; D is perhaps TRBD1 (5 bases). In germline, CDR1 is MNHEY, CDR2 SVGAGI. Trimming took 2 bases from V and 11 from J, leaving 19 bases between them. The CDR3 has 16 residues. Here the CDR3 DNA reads TGTGCCAGCAGTTACGCGACTGGGGCCAGAGGTGCACCCCTCCACTTT. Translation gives CASSYATGARGAPLHF.

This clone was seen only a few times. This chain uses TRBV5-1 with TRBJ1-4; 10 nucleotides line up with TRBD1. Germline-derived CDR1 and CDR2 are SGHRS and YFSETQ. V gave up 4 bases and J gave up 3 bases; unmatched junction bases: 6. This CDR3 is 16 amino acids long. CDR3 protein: CASSPMGQGPNEKLFF. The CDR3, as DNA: TGCGCCAGCAGCCCGATGGGACAGGGGCCTAATGAAAAACTGTTTTTT. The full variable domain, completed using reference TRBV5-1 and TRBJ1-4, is KAGVTQTPRYLIKTRGQQVTLSCSPISGHRSVSWYQQTPGQGLQFLFEYFSETQRNKGNFPGRFSGRQFSNSRSEMNVSTLELGDSALYLCASSPMGQGPNEKLFFGSGTQLSVL.

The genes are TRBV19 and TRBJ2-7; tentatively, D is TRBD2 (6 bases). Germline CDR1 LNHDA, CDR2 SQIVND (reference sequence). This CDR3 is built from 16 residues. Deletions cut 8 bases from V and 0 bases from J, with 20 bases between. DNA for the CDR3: TGTGCCAGTTCCTCCCCGGGACTCAGGAGCTCCTACGAGCAGTACTTC. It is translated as CASSSPGLRSSYEQYF.

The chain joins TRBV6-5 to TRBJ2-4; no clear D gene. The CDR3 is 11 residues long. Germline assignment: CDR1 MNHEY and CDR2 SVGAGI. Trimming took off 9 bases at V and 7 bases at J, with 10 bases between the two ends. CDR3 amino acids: CARIRLNIQYF. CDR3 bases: TGTGCCAGGATCAGGCTGAACATTCAGTACTTC.

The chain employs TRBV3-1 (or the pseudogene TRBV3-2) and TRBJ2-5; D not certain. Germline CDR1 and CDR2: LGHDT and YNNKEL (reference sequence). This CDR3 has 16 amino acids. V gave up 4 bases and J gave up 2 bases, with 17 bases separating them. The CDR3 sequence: CASSLSATAPQETQYF. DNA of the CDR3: TGTGCCAGCAGCCTCAGTGCCACAGCCCCTCAAGAGACCCAGTACTTC.

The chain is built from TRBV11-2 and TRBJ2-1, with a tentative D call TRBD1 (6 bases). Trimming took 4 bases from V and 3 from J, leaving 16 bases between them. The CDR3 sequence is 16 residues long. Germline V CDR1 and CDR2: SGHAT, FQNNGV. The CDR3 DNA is TGTGCCAGCAGCTCCCGTGGACAGCCGTACTACAATGAGCAGTTCTTC. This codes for CASSSRGQPYYNEQFF.